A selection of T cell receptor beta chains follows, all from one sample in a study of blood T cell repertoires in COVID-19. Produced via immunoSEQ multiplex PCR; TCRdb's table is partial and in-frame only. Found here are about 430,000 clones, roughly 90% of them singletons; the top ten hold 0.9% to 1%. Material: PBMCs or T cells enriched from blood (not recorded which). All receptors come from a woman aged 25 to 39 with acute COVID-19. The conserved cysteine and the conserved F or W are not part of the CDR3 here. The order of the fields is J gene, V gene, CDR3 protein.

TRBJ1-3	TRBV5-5	ASSLGLWRGNTIY
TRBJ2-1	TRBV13	ASSALPSGGSSYNEQF
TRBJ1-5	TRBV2	ASSEWREGQPQH
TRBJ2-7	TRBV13	ASSLTDRAHYEQY
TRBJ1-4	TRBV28	ASSPGDRGRNEKLF
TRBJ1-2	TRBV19	ASTWGRTTNYGYT
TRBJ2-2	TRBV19	ASSRPSGGVNTGELF
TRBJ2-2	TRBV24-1	ATSDLGLNTGELF
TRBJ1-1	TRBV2	ASSELRQSTEAF
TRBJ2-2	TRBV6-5	ASSLPGDTGELF
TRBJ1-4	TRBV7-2	ASSLDRGDEKLF
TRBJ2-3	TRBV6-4	ASSPPNAGMGTDTQY
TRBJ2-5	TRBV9	ASSATGHFQETQY
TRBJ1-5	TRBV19	ASSVEGRQGAHAQPQH
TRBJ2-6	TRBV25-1	ASSEWRQGTSGANVLT
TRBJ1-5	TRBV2	ASTPLLGTGRNQPQH
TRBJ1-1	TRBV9	ASSVYDFDTEAF
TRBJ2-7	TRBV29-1	SVEGGTGLY
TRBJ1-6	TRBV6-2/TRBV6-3	ASSYPIDRISSYNSPLH
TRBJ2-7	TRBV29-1	SVRNYQEQY
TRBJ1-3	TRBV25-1	ASRAGGDLSGNTIY
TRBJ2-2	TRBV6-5	ASSYATQGAGELF
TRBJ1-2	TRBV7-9	ASSPNRQGSYGYT
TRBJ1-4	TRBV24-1	ATSDAAGGEKLF
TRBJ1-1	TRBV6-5	ATYPEWGGGSEAF
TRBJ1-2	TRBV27	ASSSKTGLMNYGYT
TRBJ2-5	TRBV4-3	ASSPYMRSGETQY
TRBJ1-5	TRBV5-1	ASSLEGGSNQPQH
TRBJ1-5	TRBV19	ASSISRQSNQPQH
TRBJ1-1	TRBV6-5	ASLQGRTEAF
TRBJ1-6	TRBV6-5	ATSGQGGSPLH
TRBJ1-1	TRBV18	ASSTRGQGTEAF
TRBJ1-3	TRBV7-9	ASSRSGSSGNTIY
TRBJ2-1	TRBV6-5	ASLTRDYNEQF
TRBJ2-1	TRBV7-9	ASSSNSQVDNEQF
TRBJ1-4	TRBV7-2	ASSATGMGANEKLF